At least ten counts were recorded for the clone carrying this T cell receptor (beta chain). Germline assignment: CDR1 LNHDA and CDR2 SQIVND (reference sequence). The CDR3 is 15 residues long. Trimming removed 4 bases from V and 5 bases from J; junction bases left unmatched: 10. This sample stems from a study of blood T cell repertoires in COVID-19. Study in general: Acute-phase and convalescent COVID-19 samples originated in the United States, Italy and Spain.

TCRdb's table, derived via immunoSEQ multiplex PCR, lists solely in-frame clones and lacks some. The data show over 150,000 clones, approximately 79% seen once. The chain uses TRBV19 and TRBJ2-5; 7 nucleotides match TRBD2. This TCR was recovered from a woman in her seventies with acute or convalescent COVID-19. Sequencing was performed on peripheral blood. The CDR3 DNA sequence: TGTGCCAGTAGTACGTCTAGCGGTTGGGGGGAGACCCAGTACTTC. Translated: CASSTSSGWGETQYF.